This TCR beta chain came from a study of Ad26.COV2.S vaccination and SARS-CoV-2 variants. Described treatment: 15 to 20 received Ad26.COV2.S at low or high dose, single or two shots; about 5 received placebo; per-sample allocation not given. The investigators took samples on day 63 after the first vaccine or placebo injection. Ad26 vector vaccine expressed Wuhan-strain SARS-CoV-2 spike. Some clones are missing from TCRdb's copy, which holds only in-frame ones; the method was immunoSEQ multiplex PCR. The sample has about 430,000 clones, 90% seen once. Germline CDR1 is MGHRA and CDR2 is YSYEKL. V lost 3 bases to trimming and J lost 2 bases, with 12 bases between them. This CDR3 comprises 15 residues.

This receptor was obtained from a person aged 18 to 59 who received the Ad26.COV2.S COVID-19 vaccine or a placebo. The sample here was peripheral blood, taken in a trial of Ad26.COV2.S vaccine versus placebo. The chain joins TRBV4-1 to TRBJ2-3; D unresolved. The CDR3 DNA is TGCGCCAGCAGCCACTCCGACACAACCACAGATACGCAGTATTTT. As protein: CASSHSDTTTDTQYF.